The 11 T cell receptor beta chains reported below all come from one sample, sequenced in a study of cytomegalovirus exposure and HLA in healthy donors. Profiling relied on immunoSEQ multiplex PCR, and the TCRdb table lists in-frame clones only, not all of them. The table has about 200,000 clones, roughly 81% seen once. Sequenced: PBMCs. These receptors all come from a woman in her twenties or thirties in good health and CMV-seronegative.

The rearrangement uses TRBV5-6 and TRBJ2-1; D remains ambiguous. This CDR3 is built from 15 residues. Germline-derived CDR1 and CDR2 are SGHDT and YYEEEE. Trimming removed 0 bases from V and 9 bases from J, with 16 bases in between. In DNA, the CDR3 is TGTGCCAGCAGCTTGGGAGGATATTTTAACACTGAGCAGTTCTTC. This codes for CASSLGGYFNTEQFF.

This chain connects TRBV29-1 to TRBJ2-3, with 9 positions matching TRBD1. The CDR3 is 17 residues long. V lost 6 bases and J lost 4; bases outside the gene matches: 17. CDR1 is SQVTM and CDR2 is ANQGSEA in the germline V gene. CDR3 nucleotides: TGCAGCGTCGGCACGGCGGGGACAGGGAATTTTGCAGATACGCAGTATTTT. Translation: CSVGTAGTGNFADTQYF.

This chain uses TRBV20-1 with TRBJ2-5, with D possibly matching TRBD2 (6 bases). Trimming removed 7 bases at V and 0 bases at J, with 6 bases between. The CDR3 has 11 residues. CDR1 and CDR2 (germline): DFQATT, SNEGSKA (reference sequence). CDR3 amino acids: CSGGDQETQYF. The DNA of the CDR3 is TGCAGTGGGGGGGACCAAGAGACCCAGTACTTC.

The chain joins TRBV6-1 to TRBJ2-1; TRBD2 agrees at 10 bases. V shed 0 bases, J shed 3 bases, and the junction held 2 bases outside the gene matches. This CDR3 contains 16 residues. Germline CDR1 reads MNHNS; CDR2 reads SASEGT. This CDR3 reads CASSEAPSGGYNEQFF. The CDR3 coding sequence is TGTGCCAGCAGTGAAGCCCCTAGCGGGGGCTACAATGAGCAGTTCTTC.

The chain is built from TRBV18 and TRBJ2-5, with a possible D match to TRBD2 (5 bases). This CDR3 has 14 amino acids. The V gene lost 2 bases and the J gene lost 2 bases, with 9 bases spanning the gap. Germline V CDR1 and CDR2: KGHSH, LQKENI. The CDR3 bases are TGTGCCAGCTCACCATCAAGCGGACAAGAGACCCAGTACTTC. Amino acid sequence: CASSPSSGQETQYF.

The CDR3 nucleotides read TGTGCCAGCAGTTTGGGGACAGGGGGCCGCACAACTAATGAAAAACTGTTTTTT. Protein product: CASSLGTGGRTTNEKLFF. This rearrangement joins TRBV28 to TRBJ1-4; 12 bases map to TRBD1. CDR3 length: 18 amino acids. The germline gives CDR1 MDHEN, CDR2 SYDVKM. The V and J ends lost 3 bases and 0 bases, in that order; junction bases with no gene match: 5.

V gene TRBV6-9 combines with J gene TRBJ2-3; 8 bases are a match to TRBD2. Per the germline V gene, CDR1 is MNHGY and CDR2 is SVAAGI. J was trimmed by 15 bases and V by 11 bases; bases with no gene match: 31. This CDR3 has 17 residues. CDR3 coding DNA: TGTGCCCCCCTAGGGCAGGGGACCCGGGGGGGGGTTGATGAAGAATATTTT. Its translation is CAPLGQGTRGGVDEEYF.

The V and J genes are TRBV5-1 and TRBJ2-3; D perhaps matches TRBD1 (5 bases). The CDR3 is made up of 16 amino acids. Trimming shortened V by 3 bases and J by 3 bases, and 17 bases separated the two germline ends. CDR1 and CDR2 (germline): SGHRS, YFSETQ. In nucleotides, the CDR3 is TGCGCCAGCAGCTCTGGGGCGCCGGGCCCTACAGATACGCAGTATTTT. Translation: CASSSGAPGPTDTQYF.

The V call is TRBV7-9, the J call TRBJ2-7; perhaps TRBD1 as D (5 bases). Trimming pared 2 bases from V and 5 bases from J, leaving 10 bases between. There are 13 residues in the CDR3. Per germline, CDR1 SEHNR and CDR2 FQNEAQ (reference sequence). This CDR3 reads CASSLNSRDEQYF. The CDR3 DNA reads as TGTGCCAGCAGCTTAAACTCCAGGGACGAGCAGTACTTC.

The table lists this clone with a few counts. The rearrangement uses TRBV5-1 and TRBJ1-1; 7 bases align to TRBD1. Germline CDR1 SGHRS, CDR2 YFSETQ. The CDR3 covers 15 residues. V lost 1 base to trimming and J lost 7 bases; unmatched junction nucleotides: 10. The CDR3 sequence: CASSLRTGGYGEAFF. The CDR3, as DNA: TGCGCCAGCAGCTTGCGGACAGGAGGGTACGGTGAAGCTTTCTTT. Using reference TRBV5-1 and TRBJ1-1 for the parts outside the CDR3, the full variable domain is KAGVTQTPRYLIKTRGQQVTLSCSPISGHRSVSWYQQTPGQGLQFLFEYFSETQRNKGNFPGRFSGRQFSNSRSEMNVSTLELGDSALYLCASSLRTGGYGEAFFGQGTRLTVV.

The CDR3, as DNA: TGTGCCAGCTCACCGAGAGGGACAGCCGGTGGACAGCCCCAGCATTTT. It yields the protein CASSPRGTAGGQPQHF. The chain uses TRBV18 and TRBJ1-5; 7 nucleotides align to TRBD1. V shed 3 bases and J 7 bases; nucleotides not matched to a gene: 12. The germline V gene has CDR1 KGHSH and CDR2 LQKENI. The CDR3 sequence is 16 residues long.